This entry describes one TCR beta chain. The germline V and J ends were trimmed by 3 bases and 2 bases, with 8 bases remaining between them. From germline, CDR1 is ENHRY and CDR2 SYGVKD. The CDR3 is 13 amino acids. This sample was taken from a study of blood T cell repertoires in COVID-19. Study context: Acute and convalescent COVID-19 samples came from the United States, Italy and Spain.

TCRdb keeps only in-frame clones here, not all; method: immunoSEQ multiplex PCR. The data hold 150,000 to 200,000 clones, with roughly 85% observed a single time. V usage is TRBV10-3 and J usage is TRBJ2-7, with D possibly TRBD2 on 5 matching bases. The receptor was isolated from a man aged 55-75 years with active or convalescent COVID-19. The sequencing sample was made of peripheral blood. As DNA, the CDR3 is TGTGCCATCAGTGAACGGGGAACCTACGAGCAGTACTTC. It translates to CAISERGTYEQYF.